This T cell receptor (beta chain) comes out of a study of T cells in tuberculosis. Overall study results and limits: A GMM-specific repertoire classifier reached 80% to 90% accuracy, AUROC approximately 0.93.

Germline-derived CDR1 and CDR2 are MGHRA and YSYEKL. There are 15 residues in the CDR3. Trimming removed 2 bases from V and 5 bases from J, with 15 bases in between. Sequencing used immunoSEQ multiplex PCR; TCRdb keeps in-frame clones, though not all of them. The sample contains roughly 32,000 clones, roughly 95% of which appear only once. This clone showed up just once. The antigen is not known. The clonotype was recovered from a donor between 10 and 35 years old with latent tuberculosis or without tuberculosis infection. The specimen was PBMCs. The gene calls are TRBV4-1 and TRBJ2-5, with D uncertain. This chain's CDR3 is CASSQQSGPMETQYF. The CDR3 DNA follows: TGCGCCAGCAGCCAACAGAGTGGGCCGATGGAGACCCAGTACTTC.